Listed here are 25 T cell receptor beta chains from one sample, sequenced in a study of blood T cell repertoires in COVID-19. Assay: immunoSEQ multiplex PCR; the TCRdb copy retains only in-frame clones and omits some. The sample carries 100,000 to 150,000 clones, more than 60% recorded once. Sequencing was done on a sample of peripheral blood. These receptors were taken from a man between 65 and 80 years old with acute or convalescent COVID-19.

The chain recombines TRBV18 with TRBJ2-7; D perhaps matches TRBD2 (6 bases). V was trimmed by 2 bases and J by 2 bases, leaving 16 bases between them. This CDR3 has 16 amino acids. Germline V gene sequence: CDR1 KGHSH, CDR2 LQKENI. CDR3 sequence reads: CASSPNPPGEAYEQYF. The CDR3 DNA follows: TGTGCCAGCTCACCAAATCCTCCGGGAGAGGCCTACGAGCAGTACTTC.

The chain carries TRBV7-9 and TRBJ2-2; no clear D gene. The CDR3 has 18 residues. V was pared by 0 bases and J by 0 bases, with 14 bases between. Germline V gene data show CDR1 as SEHNR and CDR2 as FQNEAQ (reference sequence). CDR3 coding DNA: TGTGCCAGCAGCTTAGCGCTAGGTAGCCGAACGAACACCGGGGAGCTGTTTTTT. Encoded protein: CASSLALGSRTNTGELFF.

The chain is built from TRBV18 and TRBJ2-2; 9 bases match TRBD2. Unmatched junction bases numbered 5, after V lost 6 bases and J lost 0 bases. The CDR3 is 16 residues long. Germline V CDR1 and CDR2: KGHSH, LQKENI. In nucleotides, the CDR3 is TGTGCCAGCTCGCCTACTAGCGGGCCGAACACCGGGGAGCTGTTTTTT. This codes for CASSPTSGPNTGELFF.

The CDR3 DNA sequence: TGTGCCACAAGACAGGGGTACAATGAGCAGTTCTTC. Its protein product is CATRQGYNEQFF. This rearrangement joins TRBV12-3 or TRBV12-4 to TRBJ2-1; 8 bases line up with TRBD1. The CDR3 is made up of 12 amino acids. Germline trimming cut 10 bases from V and 4 bases from J; bases unmatched to any gene: 3.

This clone has just one count. The V call is TRBV3-1 (or the pseudogene TRBV3-2), the J call TRBJ2-5, with TRBD2 matching 14 bases. With V trimmed by 4 bases and J by 4 bases, 8 bases remained unmatched. This CDR3 contains 17 residues. The germline CDR1 and CDR2 sequences are LGHDT and YNNKEL (reference sequence). The CDR3, as DNA: TGTGCCAGCAGCCCGACCGGGACTAGCGGGGGCCGAGAGACCCAGTACTTC. This translates into CASSPTGTSGGRETQYF.

The CDR3 nucleotides are TGTGCCAGTAAGACACTAGCGGGAGCCTACAATGAGCAGTTCTTC. This codes for CASKTLAGAYNEQFF. This chain links TRBV19 with TRBJ2-1, with 11 bases aligning to TRBD2. V shed 7 bases, J shed 2 bases, and the junction held 4 bases outside the gene matches. Germline values: CDR1 LNHDA, CDR2 SQIVND (reference sequence). CDR3 size: 15 residues.

The rearrangement joins TRBV3-1 (or the pseudogene TRBV3-2) to TRBJ1-2; 8 bases match TRBD1. Germline loops: CDR1 LGHDT, CDR2 YNNKEL (reference sequence). This CDR3 is 16 amino acids long. V shed 0 bases, J shed 3 bases, and the junction held 6 bases outside the gene matches. The CDR3 DNA reads as TGTGCCAGCAGCCAAGATCAGGACAGGGTGGACTATGGCTACACCTTC. It encodes CASSQDQDRVDYGYTF.

The chain has TRBV9 and TRBJ1-6; 8 positions agree with TRBD1. Trimming took 1 base from V and 10 from J; bases not matched to a gene: 13. This CDR3 is 17 amino acids long. CDR1 is SGDLS, CDR2 YYNGEE, per germline. The CDR3 region is CASSVTGTGGISSPLHF. DNA of the CDR3: TGTGCCAGCAGCGTAACCGGGACAGGAGGCATCTCATCACCCCTCCACTTT.

V is TRBV19 and J is TRBJ2-5; D might be TRBD1 (6 bases). The CDR3 is 13 amino acids. Trimming left V 6 bases short and J 4 bases short, with 12 bases between. CDR1 is LNHDA, CDR2 SQIVND, per germline (reference sequence). In nucleotides, the CDR3 is TGTGCCAGTAGCCCTGGGGGCGGAGAGACCCAGTACTTC. Encoded protein: CASSPGGGETQYF. Full variable domain (missing parts from reference TRBV19 and TRBJ2-5): DGGITQSPKYLFRKEGQNVTLSCEQNLNHDAMYWYRQDPGQGLRLIYYSQIVNDFQKGDIAEGYSVSREKKESFPLTVTSAQKNPTAFYLCASSPGGGETQYFGPGTRLLVL.

The V and J genes are TRBV29-1 and TRBJ1-2; 10 bases are a match to TRBD1. J lost 3 bases, V lost 6 bases, and 7 bases had no gene match. CDR3 length: 14 amino acids. Germline V CDR1 and CDR2: SQVTM, ANQGSEA. This chain's CDR3 is CSVVPGTGDYGYTF. The DNA of the CDR3 is TGCAGCGTAGTACCCGGGACAGGGGACTATGGCTACACCTTC. The full variable domain, completed using reference TRBV29-1 and TRBJ1-2, is SAVISQKPSRDICQRGTSLTIQCQVDSQVTMMFWYRQQPGQSLTLIATANQGSEATYESGFVIDKFPISRPNLTFSTLTVSNMSPEDSSIYLCSVVPGTGDYGYTFGSGTRLTVV.

The chain joins TRBV7-2 to TRBJ2-5; 12 bases agree with TRBD2. CDR3 size: 16 residues. Looked up from germline, CDR1 is SGHTA and CDR2 is FQGNSA. V dropped 1 base and J dropped 5; count of bases not matched to a gene: 5. The CDR3 reads CASSLGLAGGRETQYF. The CDR3 DNA sequence: TGTGCCAGCAGCTTAGGGCTAGCGGGGGGGCGTGAGACCCAGTACTTC.

The chain carries TRBV18 and TRBJ1-1, with 7 bases matching TRBD1. J was trimmed by 0 bases and V by 4 bases; bases with no gene match: 14. Germline CDR1 reads KGHSH; CDR2 reads LQKENI. CDR3 length: 18 amino acids. As DNA, the CDR3 is TGTGCCAGCTCACTAAGGGCCTCAGGGGGAGACATGAACACTGAAGCTTTCTTT. Translating it yields CASSLRASGGDMNTEAFF.

V usage is TRBV29-1 and J usage is TRBJ2-5; unclear D gene. V lost 7 bases and J lost 7, with 19 bases in between. CDR1 and CDR2 from the germline V gene are SQVTM and ANQGSEA. The CDR3 covers 13 residues. Here the CDR3 DNA reads TGCAGCGCCAGCTTTTCTGAGGCGGTGACCCAGTACTTC. Translation: CSASFSEAVTQYF.

The chain is built from TRBV28 and TRBJ2-7; tentatively, D is TRBD1 (6 bases). There are 15 residues in the CDR3. Trimming took 3 bases from V and 4 from J, leaving 16 bases between them. Looked up from germline, CDR1 is MDHEN and CDR2 is SYDVKM. This CDR3 reads CASSFPGAGKYEQYF. The CDR3 nucleotides are TGTGCCAGCAGTTTTCCAGGGGCGGGTAAATACGAGCAGTACTTC.

The chain combines TRBV29-1 with TRBJ2-7; TRBD2 matches at 9 bases. The CDR3 sequence is 17 residues long. Unmatched junction bases numbered 16, after V lost 0 bases and J lost 7 bases. CDR1 and CDR2 (germline): SQVTM, ANQGSEA. CDR3 in amino acids: CSVEEPRASGIDREQYF. The DNA for the CDR3 is TGCAGCGTTGAAGAGCCCCGTGCTAGCGGGATTGATCGGGAGCAGTACTTC.

This chain links TRBV6-5 with TRBJ1-2, with TRBD1 identical over 9 bases. V lost 6 bases, J lost 7 bases, and 9 bases stayed unmatched. From germline, CDR1 is MNHEY and CDR2 SVGAGI. The CDR3 loop spans 14 amino acids. The CDR3 DNA follows: TGTGCCAGCAGCATTACAGGGGGCTTAGGTGGCTACACCTTC. Protein: CASSITGGLGGYTF.

The chain links TRBV6-2 or TRBV6-3 to TRBJ1-2; D gene unclear. This CDR3 has 13 amino acids. In germline, CDR1 is MNHEY, CDR2 SVGEGT. Trimming removed 5 bases at V and 8 bases at J, with 15 bases between. This chain's CDR3 is CASSVPVAGGYTF. For the CDR3, the DNA is TGTGCCAGCAGTGTACCGGTCGCAGGAGGCTACACCTTC.

This clone was seen a handful of times. The same CDR3 also results from other DNA sequences found in this sample. V is TRBV28 and J is TRBJ2-5; maybe TRBD2 (6 bases). Germline V lookup: CDR1 MDHEN, CDR2 SYDVKM. Trimming removed 2 bases from V and 4 bases from J, with 8 bases in between. CDR3 length: 13 residues. CDR3 bases: TGTGCCAGCAGTTTAGGGGGGAGAGAGACCCAGTACTTC. It codes for CASSLGGRETQYF. The whole variable domain, remainder taken from reference TRBV28 and TRBJ2-5, is DVKVTQSSRYLVKRTGEKVFLECVQDMDHENMFWYRQDPGLGLRLIYFSYDVKMKEKGDIPEGYSVSREKKERFSLILESASTNQTSMYLCASSLGGRETQYFGPGTRLLVL.

The gene calls are TRBV7-9 and TRBJ2-1; tentatively, D is TRBD1 (5 bases). Germline V gives CDR1 SEHNR, CDR2 FQNEAQ (reference sequence). This CDR3 contains 15 residues. Trimming took off 8 bases at V and 0 bases at J, with 14 bases between the two ends. The CDR3 sequence: CASGAGSRSYNEQFF. CDR3 DNA: TGTGCCAGCGGGGCCGGGTCTCGCTCCTACAATGAGCAGTTCTTC. The full variable domain, completed using reference TRBV7-9 and TRBJ2-1, is DTGVSQNPRHKITKRGQNVTFRCDPISEHNRLYWYRQTLGQGPEFLTYFQNEAQLEKSRLLSDRFSAERPKGSFSTLEIQRTEQGDSAMYLCASGAGSRSYNEQFFGPGTRLTVL.

The chain joins TRBV10-3 to TRBJ2-3, with 7 bases fitting TRBD2. The length of the CDR3 is 14 residues. The J segment lost 6 bases and the V segment lost 10 bases, leaving 13 bases of the junction unmatched. Germline CDR1 is ENHRY and CDR2 is SYGVKD. As DNA, the CDR3 is TGTGCCACAATGGACACCTCAGCGGGGGATACGCAGTATTTT. Encoded protein: CATMDTSAGDTQYF.

The sample holds one count of this clone. The chain is built from TRBV28 and TRBJ2-7; 7 bases match TRBD2. The V gene's germline CDR1 is MDHEN and CDR2 SYDVKM. The V segment lost 10 bases and the J segment 4 bases; nucleotides outside the gene matches: 10. This CDR3 comprises 13 residues. CDR3 sequence (DNA): TGTGCCACCCTTGACCGGGAGGCATACGAGCAGTACTTC. Protein: CATLDREAYEQYF.

This chain connects TRBV7-9 to TRBJ1-2; no definite D call. From germline, CDR1 is SEHNR and CDR2 FQNEAQ (reference sequence). CDR3 length: 12 amino acids. V dropped 10 bases and J dropped 0 bases, with 9 bases sitting between them. CDR3 amino acids: CATQTTNYGYTF. The CDR3 DNA follows: TGTGCCACACAAACTACTAACTATGGCTACACCTTC.

The chain uses TRBV5-6 and TRBJ1-2; D perhaps matches TRBD1 (5 bases). Germline CDR1 and CDR2: SGHDT and YYEEEE. V lost 3 bases to trimming and J lost 8 bases, with 11 bases between them. The CDR3 extends over 12 amino acids. As DNA, the CDR3 is TGTGCCAGCAGCTCCGGGGGTTACGGCTACACCTTC. Protein: CASSSGGYGYTF.

V is TRBV10-1 and J is TRBJ1-6; perhaps TRBD1 as D (5 bases). V lost 1 base and J lost 7, with 17 bases in between. This CDR3 comprises 17 residues. Germline lookup yields CDR1 WNHNN and CDR2 SYGVQD (reference sequence). The CDR3 region has the DNA TGCGCCAGCAGTGAGTGGCAGGGAAAAGGATTAAATTCACCCCTCCACTTT. Protein sequence: CASSEWQGKGLNSPLHF.

The chain is built from TRBV6-5 and TRBJ1-3; D unresolved. Germline loops: CDR1 MNHEY, CDR2 SVGAGI. Deletions cut 2 bases from V and 0 bases from J, with 8 bases between. This CDR3 is built from 15 residues. For the CDR3, the DNA is TGTGCCAGCAGTTACAGCTACCTCTCTGGAAACACCATATATTTT. Translated, it gives CASSYSYLSGNTIYF.